This T cell receptor (beta chain) was documented in a study of blood T cell repertoires in COVID-19. Study overall: The United States, Italy and Spain supplied acute and convalescent COVID-19 samples. In each case, the material was cDNA or gDNA derived from T cells, B-cell-depleted T cells, or PBMCs.

The CDR3 is 15 amino acids. The germline gives CDR1 SGHTA, CDR2 FQGNSA. V dropped 6 bases and J dropped 0 bases, with 13 bases sitting between them. In the source study's methods: By means of reference gene primer amplification, nucleated cell counts were estimated. Some clones are missing from TCRdb's copy, which holds only in-frame ones; the method was immunoSEQ multiplex PCR. That table supplies the V and J calls and clone size; D and trimming were determined from the DNA. The table records roughly 120,000 clones, around 79% of them present only once. The receptor was isolated from a man aged 45 to 65 with acute or convalescent COVID-19. The chain is built from TRBV7-2 and TRBJ2-3, with D tentatively TRBD2 (6 bases). Material for sequencing was peripheral blood. CDR3 sequence: CASRNPGLSTDTQYF. The CDR3 DNA follows: TGTGCCAGCAGAAATCCGGGACTCAGCACAGATACGCAGTATTTT.